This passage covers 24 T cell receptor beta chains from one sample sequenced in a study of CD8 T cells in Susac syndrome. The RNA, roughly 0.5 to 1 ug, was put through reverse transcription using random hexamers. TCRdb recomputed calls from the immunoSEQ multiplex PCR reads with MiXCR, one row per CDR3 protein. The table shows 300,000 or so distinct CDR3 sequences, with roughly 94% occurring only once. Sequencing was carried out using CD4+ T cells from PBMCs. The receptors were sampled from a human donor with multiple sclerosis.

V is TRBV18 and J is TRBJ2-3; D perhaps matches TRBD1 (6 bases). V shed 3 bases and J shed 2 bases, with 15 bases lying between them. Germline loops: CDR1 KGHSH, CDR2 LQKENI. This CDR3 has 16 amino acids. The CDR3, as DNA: TGTGCCAGCTCACCGTTCGACAGGTCTCACACAGATACGCAGTATTTT. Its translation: CASSPFDRSHTDTQYF. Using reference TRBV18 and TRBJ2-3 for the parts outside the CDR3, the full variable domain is NAGVMQNPRHLVRRRGQEARLRCSPMKGHSHVYWYRQLPEEGLKFMVYLQKENIIDESGMPKERFSAEFPKEGPSILRIQQVVRGDSAAYFCASSPFDRSHTDTQYFGPGTRLTVL.

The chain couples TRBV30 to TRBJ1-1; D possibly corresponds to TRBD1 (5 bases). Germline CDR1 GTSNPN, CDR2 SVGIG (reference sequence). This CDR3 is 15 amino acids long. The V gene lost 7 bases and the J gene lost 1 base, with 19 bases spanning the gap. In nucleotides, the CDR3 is TGTGCCTTTGTCCTCCCAGGGAGGGCGAACACTGAAGCTTTCTTT. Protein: CAFVLPGRANTEAFF.

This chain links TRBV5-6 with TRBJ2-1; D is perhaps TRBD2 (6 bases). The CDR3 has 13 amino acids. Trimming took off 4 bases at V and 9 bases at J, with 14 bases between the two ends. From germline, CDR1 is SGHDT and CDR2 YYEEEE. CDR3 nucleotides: TGTGCCAGCAGCGTTTTGGCAGCGGGTGAGCAGTTCTTC. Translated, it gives CASSVLAAGEQFF.

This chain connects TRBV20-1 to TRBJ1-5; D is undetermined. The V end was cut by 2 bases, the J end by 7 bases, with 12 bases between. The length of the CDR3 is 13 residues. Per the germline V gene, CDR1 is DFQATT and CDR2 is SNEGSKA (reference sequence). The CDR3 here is CSARSSPSQPQHF. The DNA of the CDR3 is TGCAGTGCTAGAAGTTCACCCAGCCAGCCCCAGCATTTT.

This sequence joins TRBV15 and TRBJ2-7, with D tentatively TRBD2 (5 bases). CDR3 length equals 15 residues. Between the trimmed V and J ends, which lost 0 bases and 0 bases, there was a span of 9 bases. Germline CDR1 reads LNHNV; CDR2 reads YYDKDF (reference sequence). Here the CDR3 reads CATSRDGTSSYEQYF. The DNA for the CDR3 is TGTGCCACCAGCAGAGATGGCACTAGCTCCTACGAGCAGTACTTC. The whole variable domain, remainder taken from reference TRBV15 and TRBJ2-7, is DAMVIQNPRYQVTQFGKPVTLSCSQTLNHNVMYWYQQKSSQAPKLLFHYYDKDFNNEADTPDNFQSRRPNTSFCFLDIRSPGLGDTAMYLCATSRDGTSSYEQYFGPGTRLTVT.

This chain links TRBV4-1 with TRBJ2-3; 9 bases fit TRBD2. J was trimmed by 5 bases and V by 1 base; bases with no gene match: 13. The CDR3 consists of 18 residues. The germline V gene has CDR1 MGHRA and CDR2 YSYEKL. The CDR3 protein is CASSQGRGREGLGDTQYF. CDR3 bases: TGCGCCAGCAGCCAAGGAAGGGGGCGGGAGGGCCTTGGAGATACGCAGTATTTT.

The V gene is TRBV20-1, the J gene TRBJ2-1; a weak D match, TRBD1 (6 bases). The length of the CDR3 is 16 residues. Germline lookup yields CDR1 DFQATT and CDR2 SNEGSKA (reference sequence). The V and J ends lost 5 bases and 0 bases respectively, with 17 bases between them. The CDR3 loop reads CSAAQFGQSSYNEQFF. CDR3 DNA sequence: TGCAGTGCTGCCCAATTCGGACAGAGCTCCTACAATGAGCAGTTCTTC.

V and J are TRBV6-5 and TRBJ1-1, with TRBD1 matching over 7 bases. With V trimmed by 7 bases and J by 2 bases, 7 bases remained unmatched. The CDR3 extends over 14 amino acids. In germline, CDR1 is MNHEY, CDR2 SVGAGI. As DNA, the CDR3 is TGTGCCAGCACGCGTGCAGGGGGAAACACTGAAGCTTTCTTT. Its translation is CASTRAGGNTEAFF.

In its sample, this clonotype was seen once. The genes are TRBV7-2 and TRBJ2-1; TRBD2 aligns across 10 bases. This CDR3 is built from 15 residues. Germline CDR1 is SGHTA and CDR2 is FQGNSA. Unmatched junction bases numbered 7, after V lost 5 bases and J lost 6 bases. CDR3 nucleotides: TGTGCCAGCAGCACTAGCGGGACGAAGATCAATGAGCAGTTCTTC. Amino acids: CASSTSGTKINEQFF.

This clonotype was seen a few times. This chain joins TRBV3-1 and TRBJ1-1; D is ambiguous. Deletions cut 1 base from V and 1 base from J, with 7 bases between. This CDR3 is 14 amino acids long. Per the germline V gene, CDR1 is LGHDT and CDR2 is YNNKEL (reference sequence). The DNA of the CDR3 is TGTGCCAGCAGCCAAGTCGGGCGGAACACTGAAGCTTTCTTT. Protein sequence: CASSQVGRNTEAFF. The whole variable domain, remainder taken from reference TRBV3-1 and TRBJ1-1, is DTAVSQTPKYLVTQMGNDKSIKCEQNLGHDTMYWYKQDSKKFLKIMFSYNNKELIINETVPNRFSPKSPDKAHLNLHINSLELGDSAVYFCASSQVGRNTEAFFGQGTRLTVV.

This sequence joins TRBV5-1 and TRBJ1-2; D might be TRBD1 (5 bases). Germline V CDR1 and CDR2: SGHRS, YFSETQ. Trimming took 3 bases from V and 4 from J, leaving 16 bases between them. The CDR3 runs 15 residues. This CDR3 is CASSSQGTGGYGYTF. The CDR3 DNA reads TGCGCCAGCAGCTCCCAGGGAACCGGGGGCTATGGCTACACCTTC.

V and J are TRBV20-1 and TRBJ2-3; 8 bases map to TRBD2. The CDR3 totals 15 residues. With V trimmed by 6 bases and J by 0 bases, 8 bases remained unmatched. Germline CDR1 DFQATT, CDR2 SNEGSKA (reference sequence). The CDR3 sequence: CSALRLAPSTDTQYF. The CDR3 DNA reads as TGCAGTGCACTAAGACTAGCGCCTAGCACAGATACGCAGTATTTT.

The CDR3 nucleotides are TGTGCCAGCAGCTTAAGTCAGGGGGCAGGGCTGAATCAGCCCCAGCATTTT. Protein: CASSLSQGAGLNQPQHF. The V gene is TRBV7-8, the J gene TRBJ1-5; 8 bases align to TRBD1. With V trimmed by 2 bases and J by 4 bases, 10 bases remained unmatched. The CDR3 length is 17 residues. Germline CDR1 and CDR2: SGHVS and FQNEAQ.

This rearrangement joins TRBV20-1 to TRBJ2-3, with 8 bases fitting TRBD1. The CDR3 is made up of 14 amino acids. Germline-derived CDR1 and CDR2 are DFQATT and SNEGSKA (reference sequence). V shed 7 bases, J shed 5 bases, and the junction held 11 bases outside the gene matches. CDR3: CSVAGQGARDTQYF. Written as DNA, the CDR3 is TGCAGTGTTGCGGGGCAGGGGGCGCGAGATACGCAGTATTTT.

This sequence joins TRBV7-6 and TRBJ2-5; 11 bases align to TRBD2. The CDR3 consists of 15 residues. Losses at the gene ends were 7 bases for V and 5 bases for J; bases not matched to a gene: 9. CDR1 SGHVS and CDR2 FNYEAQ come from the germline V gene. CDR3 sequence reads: CASTLAGGPWETQYF. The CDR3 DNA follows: TGTGCCAGCACTTTAGCGGGAGGGCCTTGGGAGACCCAGTACTTC.

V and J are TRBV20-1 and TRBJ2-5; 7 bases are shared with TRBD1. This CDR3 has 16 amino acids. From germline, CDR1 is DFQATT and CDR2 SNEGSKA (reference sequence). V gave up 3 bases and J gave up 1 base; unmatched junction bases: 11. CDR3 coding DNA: TGCAGTGCTAGCCCCCCCGGACAGGCCATCCAAGAGACCCAGTACTTC. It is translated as CSASPPGQAIQETQYF.

The CDR3 coding sequence is TGCAGCGTTGAACGGCAGGGCTACAATGAGCAGTTCTTC. This translates into CSVERQGYNEQFF. This rearrangement joins TRBV29-1 to TRBJ2-1, with D perhaps matching TRBD1 (5 bases). The germline V gene has CDR1 SQVTM and CDR2 ANQGSEA. The CDR3 sequence is 13 residues long. With 2 bases removed from V and 3 bases from J, the gap between germline ends came to 8 bases.

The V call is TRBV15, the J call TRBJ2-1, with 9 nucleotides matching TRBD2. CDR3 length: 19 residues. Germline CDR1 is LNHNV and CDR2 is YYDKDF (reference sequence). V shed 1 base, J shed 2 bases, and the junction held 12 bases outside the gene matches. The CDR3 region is CATSRGPGPSGIPYNEQFF. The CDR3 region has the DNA TGTGCCACCAGCAGAGGACCAGGGCCTAGCGGGATCCCCTACAATGAGCAGTTCTTC.

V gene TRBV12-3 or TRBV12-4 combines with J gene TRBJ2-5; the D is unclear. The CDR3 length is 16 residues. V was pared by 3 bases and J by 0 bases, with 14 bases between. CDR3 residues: CASSFESLADQETQYF. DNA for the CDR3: TGTGCCAGCAGTTTCGAATCCTTAGCCGACCAAGAGACCCAGTACTTC.

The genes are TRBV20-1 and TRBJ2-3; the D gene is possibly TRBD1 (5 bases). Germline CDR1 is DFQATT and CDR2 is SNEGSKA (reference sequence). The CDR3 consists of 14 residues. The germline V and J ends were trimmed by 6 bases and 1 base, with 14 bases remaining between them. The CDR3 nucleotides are TGCAGTGCCAACCTGGGGCAGGGCACAGATACGCAGTATTTT. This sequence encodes CSANLGQGTDTQYF.

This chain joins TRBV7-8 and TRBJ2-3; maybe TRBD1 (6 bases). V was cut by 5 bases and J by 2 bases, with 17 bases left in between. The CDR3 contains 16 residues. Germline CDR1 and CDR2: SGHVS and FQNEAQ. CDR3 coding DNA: TGTGCCAGCAGCCGAAGAATAGACAGGCACACAGATACGCAGTATTTT. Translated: CASSRRIDRHTDTQYF.

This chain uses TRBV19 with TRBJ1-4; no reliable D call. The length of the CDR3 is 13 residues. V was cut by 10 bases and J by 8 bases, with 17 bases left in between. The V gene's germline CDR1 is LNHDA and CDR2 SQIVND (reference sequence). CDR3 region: CATSEGPEEKLFF. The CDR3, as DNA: TGTGCCACTTCCGAAGGGCCGGAGGAAAAACTGTTTTTT.

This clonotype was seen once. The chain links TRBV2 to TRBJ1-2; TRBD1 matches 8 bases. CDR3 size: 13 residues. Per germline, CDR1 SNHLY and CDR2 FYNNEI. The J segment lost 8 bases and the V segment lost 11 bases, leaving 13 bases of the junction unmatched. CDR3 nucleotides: TGTGCCGACAGGGGCTTAGGGGGCCGAGGCTACACCTTC. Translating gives CADRGLGGRGYTF.

The CDR3 sequence is CASNLRGSNSPLHF. CDR3 DNA: TGTGCCAGTAATCTACGAGGGTCGAACTCACCCCTCCACTTT. This chain connects TRBV19 to TRBJ1-6; no clear D. Trimming left V 7 bases short and J 10 bases short, with 17 bases between. The CDR3 loop spans 14 amino acids. Per the germline V gene, CDR1 is LNHDA and CDR2 is SQIVND (reference sequence).